Listed below are T cell receptor beta chains from one sample, sequenced in a study of blood T cells in healthy people across ages. TCRdb itself ran the 5' RACE reads through MiXCR, one entry per CDR3 protein. Altogether around 780,000 distinct CDR3 sequences are present, about a quarter being singletons, with the ten largest covering about 3%. These data were also reused for a study on T cells of mothers and their children.

The sequenced sample was blood. These receptors all stem from a boy younger than 18 in good health. Each CDR3 is given with its conserved first and last residue. Fields, in order: J gene, clone size, V gene, D gene, CDR3 DNA, CDR3 protein. A D gene is named only where the DNA matches it firmly. Part of the rows lack a size; the others show once, few, many or a class for expanded clones.

TRBJ2-1 - TRBV18 - TGTGCCAGCTCACCACTCCTAGGGGGGCACAATGAGCAGTTCTTC CASSPLLGGHNEQFF
TRBJ1-4 few TRBV2 - TGTGCCAGCAGTGAACGCAGCGCGCTTGAAAAACTGTTTTTT CASSERSALEKLFF
TRBJ1-5 - TRBV7-8 TRBD1 TGTGCCAGCAGCTTCTGGGACAGGAGTAGCAATCAGCCCCAGCATTTT CASSFWDRSSNQPQHF
TRBJ1-4 - TRBV6-6 - TGTGCCAGCAGCTCGGACATGGGGAATGAAAAACTGTTTTTT CASSSDMGNEKLFF
TRBJ2-1 once TRBV7-3 - TGTGCCAGCAGCTTAAGCCCGGGGAATGAGCAGTTCTTC CASSLSPGNEQFF
TRBJ2-1 few TRBV11-2 TRBD2 TGTGCCAGCAGCTTAGACCCTAGCGGGGGCCCAAGCTCCTACAATGAGCAGTTCTTC CASSLDPSGGPSSYNEQFF
TRBJ2-5 - TRBV29-1 - TGCAGCGTAAACCAAAGGGGACTCGGAGAGACCCAGTACTTC CSVNQRGLGETQYF
TRBJ2-5 many TRBV6-5 - TGTGCCAGCAGTTACTCGGGGGAGACCCAGTACTTC CASSYSGETQYF
TRBJ1-2 - TRBV6-1 - TGTGCCAGCAGTGTAGAAGGCAGGGGTTATGGCTACACCTTC CASSVEGRGYGYTF
TRBJ2-7 - TRBV28 TRBD1 TGTGCCAGCAGACCGGGACAGGCTTCCCACGAGCAGTACTTC CASRPGQASHEQYF
TRBJ2-6 - TRBV3-1 - TGTGCCAGCAGGGGGCTAGGGGCCGACGTCCTGACTTTC CASRGLGADVLTF
TRBJ2-5 - TRBV7-6 - TGTGCCAGCAGCCCGGAACCTGCCGGGACTGCGACCTTGAAGACCCAGTACTTC CASSPEPAGTATLKTQYF
TRBJ2-5 few TRBV4-1 TRBD1 TGCGCCAGCAGCCCCCCTGATAGGGGACAGGAGACCCAGTACTTC CASSPPDRGQETQYF
TRBJ2-5 few TRBV7-9 TRBD2 TGTGCCAGCAGCTCCCCGGCGGGGGGGCATGAGACCCAGTACTTC CASSSPAGGHETQYF
TRBJ2-7 few TRBV20-1 - TGCAGTGCTAGTTCCGGCGGAATGAAAATATCCTACGAGCAGTACTTC CSASSGGMKISYEQYF
TRBJ2-3 few TRBV12-3/TRBV12-4 TRBD2 TGTGCCAGCAGTCTGCGGGGGGCGAACACAGATACGCAGTATTTT CASSLRGANTDTQYF
TRBJ2-7 few TRBV20-1 TRBD2 TGCAGTGCTAGAGATCTAGCGGGGTCTAGCGAGCAGTACTTC CSARDLAGSSEQYF
TRBJ2-5 few TRBV27 - TGTGCCACCTGGAGGCGGACCCAGTACTTC CATWRRTQYF
TRBJ1-2 - TRBV10-3 - TGTGCCATCAGTGAGTCGACTTTACGGCGGCGTAACTATGGCTACACCTTC CAISESTLRRRNYGYTF
TRBJ2-7 few TRBV12-3/TRBV12-4 - TGTGCCAGCAGACTGGACCGCCACTCCTACGAGCAGTACTTC CASRLDRHSYEQYF
TRBJ2-7 - TRBV10-3 - TGTGCCATCAGTACGAATCAGGGAAACGAGCAGTACTTC CAISTNQGNEQYF
TRBJ2-5 few TRBV12-3/TRBV12-4 TRBD1 TGTGCCAGCAGTGAGGGACAGTTAGACGGAGAGACCCAGTACTTC CASSEGQLDGETQYF
TRBJ2-1 few TRBV14 - TGTGCCAGCAGCCAAGAGCTAGGGGCCTACTACAATGAGCAGTTCTTC CASSQELGAYYNEQFF
TRBJ2-5 - TRBV24-1 - TGTGCCACCAGTCCACAGGGGAGGCAAGAGACCCAGTACTTC CATSPQGRQETQYF
TRBJ2-4 - TRBV12-3/TRBV12-4 TRBD1 TGTGCCAGCAGTTTGGACAGGGCTTGGAACATTCAGTACTTC CASSLDRAWNIQYF
TRBJ2-5 - TRBV2 - TGTGCCAGCCGGGCGGGCAGCTCCACCCAAGAGACCCAGTACTTC CASRAGSSTQETQYF